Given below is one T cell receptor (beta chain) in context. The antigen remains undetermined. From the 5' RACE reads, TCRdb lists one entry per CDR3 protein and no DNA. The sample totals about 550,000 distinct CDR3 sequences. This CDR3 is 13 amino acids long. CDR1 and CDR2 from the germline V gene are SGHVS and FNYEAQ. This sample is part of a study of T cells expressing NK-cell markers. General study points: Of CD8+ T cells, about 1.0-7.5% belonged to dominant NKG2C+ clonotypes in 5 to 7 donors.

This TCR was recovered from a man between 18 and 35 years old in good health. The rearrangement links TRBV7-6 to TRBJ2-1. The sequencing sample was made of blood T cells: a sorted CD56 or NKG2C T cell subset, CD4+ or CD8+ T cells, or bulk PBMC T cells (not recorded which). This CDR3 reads CASSLARWTEQFF.